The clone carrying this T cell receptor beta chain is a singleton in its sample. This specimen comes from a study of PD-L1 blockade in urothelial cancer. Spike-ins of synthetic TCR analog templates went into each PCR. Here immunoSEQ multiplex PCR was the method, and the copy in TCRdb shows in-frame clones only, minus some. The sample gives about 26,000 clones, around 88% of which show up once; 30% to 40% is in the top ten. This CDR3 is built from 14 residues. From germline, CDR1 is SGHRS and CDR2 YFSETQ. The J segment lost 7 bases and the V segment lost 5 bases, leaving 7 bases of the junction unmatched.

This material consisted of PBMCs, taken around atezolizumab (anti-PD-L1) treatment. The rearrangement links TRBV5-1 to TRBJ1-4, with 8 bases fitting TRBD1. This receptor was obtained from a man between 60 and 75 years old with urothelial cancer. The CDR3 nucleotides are TGCGCCAGCAGACCCGGGACAGGAACTGAAAAACTGTTTTTT. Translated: CASRPGTGTEKLFF. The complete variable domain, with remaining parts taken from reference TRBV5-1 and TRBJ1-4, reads KAGVTQTPRYLIKTRGQQVTLSCSPISGHRSVSWYQQTPGQGLQFLFEYFSETQRNKGNFPGRFSGRQFSNSRSEMNVSTLELGDSALYLCASRPGTGTEKLFFGSGTQLSVL.